Listed below are T cell receptor beta chains from one sample, sequenced in a study of blood T cell repertoires in COVID-19. Measured with immunoSEQ multiplex PCR; TCRdb has only the in-frame clones, and not every one. This sample has approximately 100,000 clones, with about 85% found just once. Sequencing was done on a sample of peripheral blood. These receptor sequences come from a human donor in a cohort sampled during active COVID-19. The CDR3 runs from the conserved cysteine through the conserved F or W. Each record gives: D gene, V gene, J gene, CDR3 protein, CDR3 DNA. D genes are given only for firm matches.

TRBD1	TRBV19	TRBJ1-2	CASTLTGGEPLGYGYTF	TGTGCCAGTACCCTGACAGGGGGCGAACCCTTGGGCTATGGCTACACCTTC
-	TRBV6-6	TRBJ1-2	CASSKDAPGSGYGYTF	TGTGCCAGCAGTAAGGACGCCCCTGGGTCGGGATATGGCTACACCTTC
TRBD1	TRBV3-1/TRBV3-2	TRBJ2-1	CASSDNNRGRHEQFF	TGTGCCAGCAGCGATAATAACAGGGGAAGACATGAGCAGTTCTTC
TRBD1	TRBV9	TRBJ1-1	CASSRTGATEAFF	TGTGCCAGCAGCCGAACAGGGGCCACTGAAGCTTTCTTT
-	TRBV24-1	TRBJ1-2	CATSDPPGHLYTF	TGTGCCACCAGTGATCCCCCGGGACACCTCTACACCTTC
-	TRBV28	TRBJ2-5	CATRGPPKGRDGLGETQYF	TGTGCCACAAGGGGCCCCCCGAAGGGGCGGGATGGATTGGGAGAGACCCAGTACTTC
-	TRBV25-1	TRBJ2-7	CASSEFGSSYEQYF	TGTGCCAGCAGTGAATTTGGCAGCTCCTACGAGCAGTACTTC
TRBD1	TRBV5-4	TRBJ1-3	CASSSRQGSTDTIYF	TGTGCCAGCAGCTCAAGACAGGGATCGACGGACACCATATATTTT
-	TRBV19	TRBJ1-5	CASRPWGGNQPQHF	TGTGCCAGTAGACCCTGGGGAGGCAATCAGCCCCAGCATTTT
TRBD2	TRBV15	TRBJ2-4	CATSRGLAGEVRGKNIQYF	TGTGCCACCAGCAGGGGACTAGCGGGGGAGGTTAGAGGCAAAAACATTCAGTACTTC
-	TRBV18	TRBJ1-6	CASSPENQGSPLHF	TGTGCCAGCTCACCTGAAAACCAGGGTTCACCCCTCCACTTT